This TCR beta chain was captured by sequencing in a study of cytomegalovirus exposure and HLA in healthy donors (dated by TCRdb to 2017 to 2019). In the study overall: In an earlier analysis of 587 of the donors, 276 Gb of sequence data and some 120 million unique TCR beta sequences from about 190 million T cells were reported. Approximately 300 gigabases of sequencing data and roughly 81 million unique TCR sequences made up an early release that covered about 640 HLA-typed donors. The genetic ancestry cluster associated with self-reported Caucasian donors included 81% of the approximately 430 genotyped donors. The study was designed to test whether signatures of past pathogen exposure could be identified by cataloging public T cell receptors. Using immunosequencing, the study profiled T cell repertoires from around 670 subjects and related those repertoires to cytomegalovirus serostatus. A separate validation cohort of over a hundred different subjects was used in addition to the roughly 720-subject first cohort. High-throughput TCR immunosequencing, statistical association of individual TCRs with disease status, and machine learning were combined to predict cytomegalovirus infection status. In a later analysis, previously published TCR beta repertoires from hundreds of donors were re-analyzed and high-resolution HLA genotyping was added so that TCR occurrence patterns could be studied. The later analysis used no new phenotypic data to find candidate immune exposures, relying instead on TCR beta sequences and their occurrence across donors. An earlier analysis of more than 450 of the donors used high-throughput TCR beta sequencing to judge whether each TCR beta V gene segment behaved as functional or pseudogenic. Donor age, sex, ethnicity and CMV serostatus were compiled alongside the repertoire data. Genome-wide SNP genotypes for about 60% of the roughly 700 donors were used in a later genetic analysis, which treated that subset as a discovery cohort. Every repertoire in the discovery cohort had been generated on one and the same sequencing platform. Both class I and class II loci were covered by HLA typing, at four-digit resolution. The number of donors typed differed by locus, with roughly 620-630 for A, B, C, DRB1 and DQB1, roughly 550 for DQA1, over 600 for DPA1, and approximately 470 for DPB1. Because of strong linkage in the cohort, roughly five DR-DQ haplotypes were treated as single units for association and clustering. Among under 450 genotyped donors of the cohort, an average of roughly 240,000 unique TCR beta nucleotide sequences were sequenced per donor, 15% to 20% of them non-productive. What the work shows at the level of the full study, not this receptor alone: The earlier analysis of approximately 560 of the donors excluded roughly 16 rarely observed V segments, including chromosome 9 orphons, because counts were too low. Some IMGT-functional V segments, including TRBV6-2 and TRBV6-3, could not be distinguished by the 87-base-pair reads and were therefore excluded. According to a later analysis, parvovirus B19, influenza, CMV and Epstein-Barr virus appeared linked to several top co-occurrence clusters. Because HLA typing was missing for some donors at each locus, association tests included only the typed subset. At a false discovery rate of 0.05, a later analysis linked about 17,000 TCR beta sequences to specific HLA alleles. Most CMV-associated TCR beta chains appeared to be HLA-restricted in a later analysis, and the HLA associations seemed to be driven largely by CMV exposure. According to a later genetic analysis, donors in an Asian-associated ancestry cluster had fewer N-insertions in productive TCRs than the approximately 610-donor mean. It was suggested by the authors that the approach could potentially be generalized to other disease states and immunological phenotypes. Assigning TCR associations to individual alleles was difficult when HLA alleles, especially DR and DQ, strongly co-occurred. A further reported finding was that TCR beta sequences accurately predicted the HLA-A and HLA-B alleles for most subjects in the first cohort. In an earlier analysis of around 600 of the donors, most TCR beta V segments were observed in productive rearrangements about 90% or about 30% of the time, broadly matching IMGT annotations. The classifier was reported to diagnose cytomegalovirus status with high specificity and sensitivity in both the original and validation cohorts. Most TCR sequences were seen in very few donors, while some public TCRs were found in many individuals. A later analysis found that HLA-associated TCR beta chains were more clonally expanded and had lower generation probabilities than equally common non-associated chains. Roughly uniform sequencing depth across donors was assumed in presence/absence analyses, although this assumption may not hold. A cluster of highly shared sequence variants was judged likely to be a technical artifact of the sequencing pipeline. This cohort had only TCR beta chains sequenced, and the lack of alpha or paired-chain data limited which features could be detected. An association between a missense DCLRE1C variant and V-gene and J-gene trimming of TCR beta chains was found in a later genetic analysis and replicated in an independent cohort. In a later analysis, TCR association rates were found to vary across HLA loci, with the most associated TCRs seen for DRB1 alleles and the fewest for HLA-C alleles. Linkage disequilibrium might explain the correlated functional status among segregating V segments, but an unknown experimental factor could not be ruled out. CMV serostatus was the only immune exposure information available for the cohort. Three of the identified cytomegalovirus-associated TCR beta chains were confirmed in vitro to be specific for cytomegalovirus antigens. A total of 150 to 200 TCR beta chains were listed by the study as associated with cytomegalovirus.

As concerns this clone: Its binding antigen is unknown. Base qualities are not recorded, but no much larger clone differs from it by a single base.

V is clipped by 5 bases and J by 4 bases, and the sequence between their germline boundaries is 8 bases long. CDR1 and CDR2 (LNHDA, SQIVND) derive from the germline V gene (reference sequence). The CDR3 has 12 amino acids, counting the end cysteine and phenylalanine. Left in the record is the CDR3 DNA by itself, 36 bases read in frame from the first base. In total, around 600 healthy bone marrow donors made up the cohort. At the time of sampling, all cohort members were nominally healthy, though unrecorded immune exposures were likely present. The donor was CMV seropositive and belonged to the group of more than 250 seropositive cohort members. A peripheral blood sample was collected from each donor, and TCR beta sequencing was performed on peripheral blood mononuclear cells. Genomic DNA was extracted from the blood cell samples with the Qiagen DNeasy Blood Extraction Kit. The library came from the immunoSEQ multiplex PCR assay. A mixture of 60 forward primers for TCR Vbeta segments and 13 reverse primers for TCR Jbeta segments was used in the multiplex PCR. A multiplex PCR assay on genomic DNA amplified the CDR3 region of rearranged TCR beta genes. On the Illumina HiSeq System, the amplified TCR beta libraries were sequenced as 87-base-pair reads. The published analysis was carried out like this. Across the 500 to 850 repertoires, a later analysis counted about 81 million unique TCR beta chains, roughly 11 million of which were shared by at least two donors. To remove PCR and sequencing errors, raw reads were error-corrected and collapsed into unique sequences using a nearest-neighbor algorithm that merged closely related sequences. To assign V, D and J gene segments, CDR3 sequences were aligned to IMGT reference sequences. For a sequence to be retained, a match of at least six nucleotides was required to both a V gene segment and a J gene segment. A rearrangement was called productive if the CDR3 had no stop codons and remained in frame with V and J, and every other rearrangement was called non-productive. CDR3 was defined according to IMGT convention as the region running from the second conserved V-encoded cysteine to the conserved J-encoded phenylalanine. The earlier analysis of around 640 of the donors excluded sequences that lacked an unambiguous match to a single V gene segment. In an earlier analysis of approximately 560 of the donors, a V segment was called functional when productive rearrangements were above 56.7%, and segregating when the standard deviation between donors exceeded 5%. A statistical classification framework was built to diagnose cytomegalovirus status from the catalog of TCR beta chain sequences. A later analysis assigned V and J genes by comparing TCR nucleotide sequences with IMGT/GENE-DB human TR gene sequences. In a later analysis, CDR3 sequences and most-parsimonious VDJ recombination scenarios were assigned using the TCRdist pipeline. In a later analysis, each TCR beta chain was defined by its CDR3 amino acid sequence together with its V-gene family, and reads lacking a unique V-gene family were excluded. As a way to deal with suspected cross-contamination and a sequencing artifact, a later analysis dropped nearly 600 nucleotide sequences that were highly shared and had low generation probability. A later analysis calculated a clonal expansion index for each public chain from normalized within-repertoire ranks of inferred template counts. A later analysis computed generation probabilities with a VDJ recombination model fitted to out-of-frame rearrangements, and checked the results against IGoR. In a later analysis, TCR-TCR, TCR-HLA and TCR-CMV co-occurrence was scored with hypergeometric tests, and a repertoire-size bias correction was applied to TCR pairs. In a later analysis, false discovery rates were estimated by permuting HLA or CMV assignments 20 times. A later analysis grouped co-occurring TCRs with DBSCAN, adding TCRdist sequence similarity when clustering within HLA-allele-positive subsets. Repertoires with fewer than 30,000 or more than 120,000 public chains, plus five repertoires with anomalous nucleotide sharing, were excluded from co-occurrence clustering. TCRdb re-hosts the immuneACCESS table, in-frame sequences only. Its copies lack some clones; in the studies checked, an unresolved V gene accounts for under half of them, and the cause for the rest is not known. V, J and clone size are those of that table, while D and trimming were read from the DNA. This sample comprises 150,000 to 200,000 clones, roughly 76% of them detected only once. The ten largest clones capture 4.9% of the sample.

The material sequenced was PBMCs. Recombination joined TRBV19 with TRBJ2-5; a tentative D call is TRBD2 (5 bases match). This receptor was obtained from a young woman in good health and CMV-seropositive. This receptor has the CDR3 CASSSGRETQYF. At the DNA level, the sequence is TGTGCCAGTAGTTCGGGAAGAGAGACCCAGTACTTC.